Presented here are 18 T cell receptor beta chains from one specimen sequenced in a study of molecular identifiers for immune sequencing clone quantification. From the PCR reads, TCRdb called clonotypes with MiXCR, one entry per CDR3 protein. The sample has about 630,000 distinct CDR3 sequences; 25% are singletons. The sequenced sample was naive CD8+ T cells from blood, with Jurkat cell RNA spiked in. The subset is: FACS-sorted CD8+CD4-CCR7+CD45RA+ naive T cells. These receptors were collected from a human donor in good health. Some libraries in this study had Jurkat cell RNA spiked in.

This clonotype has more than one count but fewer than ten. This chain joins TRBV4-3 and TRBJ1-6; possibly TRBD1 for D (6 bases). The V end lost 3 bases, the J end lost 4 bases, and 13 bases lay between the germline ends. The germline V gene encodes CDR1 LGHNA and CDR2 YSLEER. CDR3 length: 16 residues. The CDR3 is CASSQDRQAYNSPLHF. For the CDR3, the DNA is TGCGCCAGCAGCCAGGACCGACAGGCGTATAATTCACCCCTCCACTTT.

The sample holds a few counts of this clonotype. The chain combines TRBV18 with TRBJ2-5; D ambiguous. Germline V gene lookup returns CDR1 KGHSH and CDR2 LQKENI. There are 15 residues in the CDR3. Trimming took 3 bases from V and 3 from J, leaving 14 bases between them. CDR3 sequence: CASSPFRTAEETQYF. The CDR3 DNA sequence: TGTGCCAGCTCACCGTTCAGAACAGCAGAAGAGACCCAGTACTTC.

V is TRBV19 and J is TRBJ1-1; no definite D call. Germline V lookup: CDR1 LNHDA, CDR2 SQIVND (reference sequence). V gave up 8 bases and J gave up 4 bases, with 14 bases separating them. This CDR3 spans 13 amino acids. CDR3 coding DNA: TGTGCCAGTTCAGACACGCCGATCACTGAAGCTTTCTTT. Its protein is CASSDTPITEAFF. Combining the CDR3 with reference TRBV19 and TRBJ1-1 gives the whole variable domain DGGITQSPKYLFRKEGQNVTLSCEQNLNHDAMYWYRQDPGQGLRLIYYSQIVNDFQKGDIAEGYSVSREKKESFPLTVTSAQKNPTAFYLCASSDTPITEAFFGQGTRLTVV.

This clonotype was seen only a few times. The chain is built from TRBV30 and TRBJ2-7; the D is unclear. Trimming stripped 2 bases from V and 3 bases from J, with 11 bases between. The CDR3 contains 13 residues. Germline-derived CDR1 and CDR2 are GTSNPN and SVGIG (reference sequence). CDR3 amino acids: CAWSWVDGYEQYF. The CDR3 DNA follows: TGTGCCTGGAGTTGGGTGGACGGCTACGAGCAGTACTTC. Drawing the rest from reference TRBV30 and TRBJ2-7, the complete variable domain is SQTIHQWPATLVQPVGSPLSLECTVEGTSNPNLYWYRQAAGRGLQLLFYSVGIGQISSEVPQNLSASRPQDRQFILSSKKLLLSDSGFYLCAWSWVDGYEQYFGPGTRLTVT.

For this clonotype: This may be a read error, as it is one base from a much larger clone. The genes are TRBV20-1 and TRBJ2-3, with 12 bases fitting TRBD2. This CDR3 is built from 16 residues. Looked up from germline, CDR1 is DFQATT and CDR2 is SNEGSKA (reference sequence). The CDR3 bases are TGCGGTGCTAGGGGACTTCTAGCGGGGGGGCCAGATACGCAGTATTTT. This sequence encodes CGARGLLAGGPDTQYF.

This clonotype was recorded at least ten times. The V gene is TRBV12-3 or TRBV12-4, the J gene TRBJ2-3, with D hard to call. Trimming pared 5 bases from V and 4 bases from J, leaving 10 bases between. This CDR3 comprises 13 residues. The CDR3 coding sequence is TGTGCCAGCAGTAGGACGAGCGCAGATACGCAGTATTTT. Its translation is CASSRTSADTQYF.

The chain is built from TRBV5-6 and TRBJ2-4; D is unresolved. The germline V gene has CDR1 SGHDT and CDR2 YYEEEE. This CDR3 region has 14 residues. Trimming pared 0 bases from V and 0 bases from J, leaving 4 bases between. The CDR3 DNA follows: TGTGCCAGCAGCTTGGAGATAGCCAAAAACATTCAGTACTTC. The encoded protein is CASSLEIAKNIQYF.

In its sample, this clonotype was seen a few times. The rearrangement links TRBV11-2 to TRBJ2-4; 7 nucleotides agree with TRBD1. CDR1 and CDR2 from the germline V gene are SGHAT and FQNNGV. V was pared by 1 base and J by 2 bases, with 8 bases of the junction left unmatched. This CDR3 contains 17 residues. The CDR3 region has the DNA TGTGCCAGCAGCTTAGTAGAAGGGGGCGCCCCCAAAAACATTCAGTACTTC. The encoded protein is CASSLVEGGAPKNIQYF. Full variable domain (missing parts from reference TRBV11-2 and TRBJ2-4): EAGVAQSPRYKIIEKRQSVAFWCNPISGHATLYWYQQILGQGPKLLIQFQNNGVVDDSQLPKDRFSAERLKGVDSTLKIQPAKLEDSAVYLCASSLVEGGAPKNIQYFGAGTRLSVL.

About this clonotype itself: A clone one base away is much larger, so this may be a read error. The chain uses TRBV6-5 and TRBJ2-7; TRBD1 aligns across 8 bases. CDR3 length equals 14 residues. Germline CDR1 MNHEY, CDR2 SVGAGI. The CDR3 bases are TGTGCCGGCAGTTATGGACAGGGTTTGTCCGAGCAGTACTTC. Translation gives CAGSYGQGLSEQYF.

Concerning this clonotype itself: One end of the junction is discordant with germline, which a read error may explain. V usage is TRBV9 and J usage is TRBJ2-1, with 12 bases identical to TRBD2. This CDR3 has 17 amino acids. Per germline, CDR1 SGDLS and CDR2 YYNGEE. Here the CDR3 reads CASSVHLAGGPGNEQLF. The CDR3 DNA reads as TGTGCCAGCAGCGTCCACCTAGCGGGAGGGCCGGGGAATGAGCAGCTCTTC. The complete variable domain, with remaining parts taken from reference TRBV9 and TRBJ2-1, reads DSGVTQTPKHLITATGQRVTLRCSPRSGDLSVYWYQQSLDQGLQFLIQYYNGEERAKGNILERFSAQQFPDLHSELNLSSLELGDSALYFCASSVHLAGGPGNEQLFGPGTRLTVL.

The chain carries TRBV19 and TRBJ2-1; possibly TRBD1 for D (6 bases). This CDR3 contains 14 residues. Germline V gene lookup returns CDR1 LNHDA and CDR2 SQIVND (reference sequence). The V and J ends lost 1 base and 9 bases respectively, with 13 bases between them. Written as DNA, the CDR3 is TGTGCCAGTAGTATAGCCGGGACATTCCGTGAGCAGTTCTTC. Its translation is CASSIAGTFREQFF.

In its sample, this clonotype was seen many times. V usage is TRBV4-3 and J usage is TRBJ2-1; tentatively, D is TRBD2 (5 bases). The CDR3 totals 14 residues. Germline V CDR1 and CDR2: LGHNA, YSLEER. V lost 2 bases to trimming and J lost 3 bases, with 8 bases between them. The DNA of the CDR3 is TGCGCCAGCAGCCAAATCCGGGGCTACAATGAGCAGTTCTTC. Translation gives CASSQIRGYNEQFF.

CDR3 residues: CASSPPRGAMNTEAFF. CDR3 DNA sequence: TGTGCCAGCAGCCCTCCCCGGGGGGCGATGAACACTGAAGCTTTCTTT. The rearrangement joins TRBV7-9 to TRBJ1-1, with D maybe TRBD1 (6 bases). Trimming took off 5 bases at V and 0 bases at J, with 16 bases between the two ends. CDR1 is SEHNR, CDR2 FQNEAQ, per germline (reference sequence). CDR3 length: 16 residues. The complete variable domain, with remaining parts taken from reference TRBV7-9 and TRBJ1-1, reads DTGVSQNPRHKITKRGQNVTFRCDPISEHNRLYWYRQTLGQGPEFLTYFQNEAQLEKSRLLSDRFSAERPKGSFSTLEIQRTEQGDSAMYLCASSPPRGAMNTEAFFGQGTRLTVV.

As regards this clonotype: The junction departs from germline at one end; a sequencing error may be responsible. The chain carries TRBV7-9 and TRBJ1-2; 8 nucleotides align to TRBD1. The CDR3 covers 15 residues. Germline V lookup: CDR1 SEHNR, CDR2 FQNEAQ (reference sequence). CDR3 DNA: TGTGCCAGCAGCTCGTCCAGGGGGCATAACTATGACTACACCTTC. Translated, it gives CASSSSRGHNYDYTF. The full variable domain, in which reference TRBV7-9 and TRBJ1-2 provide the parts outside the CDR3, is DTGVSQNPRHKITKRGQNVTFRCDPISEHNRLYWYRQTLGQGPEFLTYFQNEAQLEKSRLLSDRFSAERPKGSFSTLEIQRTEQGDSAMYLCASSSSRGHNYDYTFGSGTRLTVV.

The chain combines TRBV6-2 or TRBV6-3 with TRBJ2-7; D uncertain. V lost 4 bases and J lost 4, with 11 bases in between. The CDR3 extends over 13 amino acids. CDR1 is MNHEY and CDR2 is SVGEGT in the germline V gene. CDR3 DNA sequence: TGTGCCAGCAGTTTCGGCTGGAAATACGAGCAGTACTTC. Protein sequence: CASSFGWKYEQYF.

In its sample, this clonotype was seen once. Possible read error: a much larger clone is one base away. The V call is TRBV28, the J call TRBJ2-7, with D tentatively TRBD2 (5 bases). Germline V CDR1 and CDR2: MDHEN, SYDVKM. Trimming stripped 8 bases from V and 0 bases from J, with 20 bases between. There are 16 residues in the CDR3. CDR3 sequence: CASCRPGLQPSYEQYF. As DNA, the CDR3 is TGTGCCAGCTGTCGCCCGGGATTACAGCCCTCCTACGAGCAGTACTTC.

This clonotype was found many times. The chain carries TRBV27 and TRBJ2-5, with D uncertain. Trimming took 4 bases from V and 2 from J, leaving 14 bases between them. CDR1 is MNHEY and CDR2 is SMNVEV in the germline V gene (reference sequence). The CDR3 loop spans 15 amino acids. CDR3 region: CASSSPITLQETQYF. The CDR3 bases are TGTGCCAGCAGTTCGCCAATTACCCTGCAAGAGACCCAGTACTTC.

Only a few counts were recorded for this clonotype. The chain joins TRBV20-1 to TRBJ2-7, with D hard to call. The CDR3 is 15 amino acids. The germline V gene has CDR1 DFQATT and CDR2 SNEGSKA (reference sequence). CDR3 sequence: CSAPGLSLSTYEQYF. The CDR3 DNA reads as TGCAGCGCCCCTGGTTTGTCTTTGTCCACCTACGAGCAGTACTTC.